A selection of T cell receptor beta chains follows, all from one sample in a study of early T cells in non-severe SARS-CoV-2 infection. TCRdb called the 5' RACE reads again in MiXCR, with one record for every CDR3 protein. Of 45,000 to 55,000 distinct CDR3 sequences listed, approximately 9.4% are singletons. Sequencing input: whole blood. The source of these receptors is an adult who was a healthcare worker with PCR-confirmed SARS-CoV-2 infection or an uninfected control (not recorded which). The CDR3 runs from the conserved cysteine through the conserved F or W. The D gene is left open where the match is weak. Clone size, where shown, is once, few, many, or a class for clones that have expanded.

v_call,d_call,j_call,clone_size,cdr3_length,cdr3_nt,cdr3_aa
TRBV5-6,-,TRBJ1-1,few,13,TGTGCCAGCAGCTTGGATCGGGACACTGGGGCTTTCTTT,CASSLDRDTGAFF
TRBV6-5,TRBD1,TRBJ1-5,-,14,TGTGCCAGCAGTGGGCGACAGGGGAATCAGCCCCAGCATTTT,CASSGRQGNQPQHF
TRBV12-3/TRBV12-4,TRBD1,TRBJ2-1,many,17,TGTGCCAGCAGTTCCCGCTACCGGGACAGGCGAGACAATGAGCAGTTCTTC,CASSSRYRDRRDNEQFF
TRBV5-1,TRBD2,TRBJ2-3,few,15,TGCGCCAGCAACAAGGCTAGCGGTAGCACAGATACGCAGTATTTT,CASNKASGSTDTQYF
TRBV27,TRBD1,TRBJ2-3,-,15,TGTGCCAGCAGTACCCCCGGGACAGGGTCAGATACGCAGTATTTT,CASSTPGTGSDTQYF
TRBV10-2,-,TRBJ2-1,-,15,TGCGCCAGCAGTGATACGGGGAGCTCCTACAATGAGCAGTTCTTC,CASSDTGSSYNEQFF
TRBV7-2,TRBD2,TRBJ2-3,many,16,TGTGCCAGCAGCTTAAGCGCTAGCGGGAGCACAGATACGCAGTATTTT,CASSLSASGSTDTQYF
TRBV7-9,-,TRBJ1-4,many,15,TGTGCCAGCAGCTTAGAACAGTCAACTAATGAAAAACTGTTTTTT,CASSLEQSTNEKLFF
TRBV11-2,-,TRBJ2-1,many,16,TGTGCCAGCAGCTTACTCGCAACCATCCTGAACAATGAGCAGTTCTTC,CASSLLATILNNEQFF
TRBV28,TRBD1,TRBJ2-7,once,15,TGTGCCAGCAGTTTATCACAGGGGGCTTCCTACGAGCAGTACTTC,CASSLSQGASYEQYF
TRBV20-1,-,TRBJ2-7,many,14,TGCAGTGCTACACGGGGGTTACATCCCTACGAGCAGTACTTC,CSATRGLHPYEQYF
TRBV7-2,-,TRBJ2-3,few,14,TGTGCCAGCAGCTGGCGGACAGTGCCAGATACGCAGTATTTT,CASSWRTVPDTQYF
TRBV28,-,TRBJ2-7,many,13,TGTGCCAGCACACGGGGGAGCTCCTACGAGCAGTACTTC,CASTRGSSYEQYF
TRBV29-1,-,TRBJ2-1,many,11,TGCAGCGTTGTTCAGGGGTTTGAGCAGTTCTTC,CSVVQGFEQFF
TRBV6-6,-,TRBJ2-1,few,13,TGTGCCAGCACCGAAGGGGGTGGGAATGAGCAGTTCTTC,CASTEGGGNEQFF
TRBV12-3/TRBV12-4,TRBD2,TRBJ2-1,few,14,TGTGCCAGCAGGGGACTAGCGGGGTTGAATGAGCAGTTCTTC,CASRGLAGLNEQFF
TRBV6-5,-,TRBJ1-2,many,13,TGTGCCACCAAACCAGGGGCCAACTATGGCTACACCTTC,CATKPGANYGYTF
TRBV15,TRBD1,TRBJ2-7,-,15,TGTGCCACCAGCAGAGGGACAGGGGGCTCCTACGAGCAGTACTTC,CATSRGTGGSYEQYF
TRBV18,TRBD1,TRBJ2-7,few,15,TGTGCCAGCTCACCCGCCACGGGACAGCTCTACGAGCAGTACTTC,CASSPATGQLYEQYF
TRBV28,-,TRBJ2-3,many,16,TGTGCCAGCAGTTTAGTAGGTCTTGGCCTCACAGATACGCAGTATTTT,CASSLVGLGLTDTQYF
TRBV20-1,TRBD2,TRBJ2-7,many,14,TGCAGTGCTAAAACTAGCGGGGTAACCTACGAGCAGTACTTC,CSAKTSGVTYEQYF
TRBV10-3,-,TRBJ2-1,few,16,TGTGCCATCAGTGAGTCGATGGGGGCAGACTACAATGAGCAGTTCTTC,CAISESMGADYNEQFF
TRBV19,-,TRBJ1-2,-,16,TGTGCCAGTAGAGACCAAACCGGGACACGAAACTATGGCTACACCTTC,CASRDQTGTRNYGYTF
TRBV7-2,-,TRBJ1-4,many,13,TGTGCCAGCAGCTTACGGGGTCGGGAAAAACTGTTTTTT,CASSLRGREKLFF
TRBV4-1,TRBD1,TRBJ1-1,many,14,TGCGCCAGCAGCCTAGGACCAGGGGGCACTGAAGCTTTCTTT,CASSLGPGGTEAFF
TRBV28,-,TRBJ1-2,many,15,TGTGCCAGCAGTACCCCCCACACGTTTGGCTATGGCTACACCTTC,CASSTPHTFGYGYTF
TRBV5-1,TRBD1,TRBJ1-6,many,15,TGCGCCAGCAGCTTGGGGGACAGAATTAATTCACCCCTCCACTTT,CASSLGDRINSPLHF